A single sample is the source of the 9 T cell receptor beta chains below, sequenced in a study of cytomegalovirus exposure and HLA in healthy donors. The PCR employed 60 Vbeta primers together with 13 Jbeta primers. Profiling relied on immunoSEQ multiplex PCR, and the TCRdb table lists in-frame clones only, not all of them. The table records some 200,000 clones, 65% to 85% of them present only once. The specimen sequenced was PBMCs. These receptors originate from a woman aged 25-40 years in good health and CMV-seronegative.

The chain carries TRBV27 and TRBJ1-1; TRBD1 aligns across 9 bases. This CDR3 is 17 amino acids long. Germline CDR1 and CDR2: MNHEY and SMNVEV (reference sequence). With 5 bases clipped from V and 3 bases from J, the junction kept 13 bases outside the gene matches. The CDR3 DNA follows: TGTGCCAGCAGTCCGTCCACAGGGGGCTCCCTTTACACTGAAGCTTTCTTT. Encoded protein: CASSPSTGGSLYTEAFF.

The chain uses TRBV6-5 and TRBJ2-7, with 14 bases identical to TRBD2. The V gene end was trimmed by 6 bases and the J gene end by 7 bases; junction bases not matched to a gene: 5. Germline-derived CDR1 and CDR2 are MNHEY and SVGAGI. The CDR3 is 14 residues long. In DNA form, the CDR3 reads TGTGCCAGCAGCTTCGGGACTAGCGGGAGAGAGCAGTACTTC. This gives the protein CASSFGTSGREQYF.

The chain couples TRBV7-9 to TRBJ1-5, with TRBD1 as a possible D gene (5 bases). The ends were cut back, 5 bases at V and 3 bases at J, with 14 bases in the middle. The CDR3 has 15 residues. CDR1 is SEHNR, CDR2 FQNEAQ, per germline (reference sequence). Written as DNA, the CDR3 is TGTGCCAGCAGCGGGGGGGTAGGGACCAATCAGCCCCAGCATTTT. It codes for CASSGGVGTNQPQHF.

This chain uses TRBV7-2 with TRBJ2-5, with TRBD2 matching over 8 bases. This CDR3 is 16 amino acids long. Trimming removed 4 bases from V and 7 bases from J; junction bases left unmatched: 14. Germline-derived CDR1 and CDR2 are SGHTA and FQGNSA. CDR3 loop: CASSYPPAGVGGTQYF. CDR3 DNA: TGTGCCAGCAGCTACCCCCCAGCGGGGGTCGGTGGGACCCAGTACTTC.

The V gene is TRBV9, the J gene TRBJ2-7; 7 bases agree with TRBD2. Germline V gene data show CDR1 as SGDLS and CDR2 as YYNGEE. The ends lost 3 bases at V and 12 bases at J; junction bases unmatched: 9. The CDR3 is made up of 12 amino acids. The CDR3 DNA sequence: TGTGCCAGCAGCGCTGGGGGGAGGGCGCGGTACTTC. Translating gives CASSAGGRARYF.

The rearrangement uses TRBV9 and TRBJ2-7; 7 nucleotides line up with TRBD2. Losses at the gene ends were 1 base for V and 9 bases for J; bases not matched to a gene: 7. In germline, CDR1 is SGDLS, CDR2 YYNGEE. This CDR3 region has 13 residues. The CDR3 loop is CASSVRGRGTQYF. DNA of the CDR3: TGTGCCAGCAGCGTAAGAGGGAGGGGAACGCAGTACTTC.

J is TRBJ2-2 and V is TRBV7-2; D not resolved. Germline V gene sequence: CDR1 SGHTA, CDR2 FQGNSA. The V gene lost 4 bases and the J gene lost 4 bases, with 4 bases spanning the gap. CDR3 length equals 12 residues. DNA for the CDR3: TGTGCCAGCAGCTACAGCACCGGGGAGCTGTTTTTT. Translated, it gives CASSYSTGELFF. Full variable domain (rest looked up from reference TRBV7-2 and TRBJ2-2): GAGVSQSPSNKVTEKGKDVELRCDPISGHTALYWYRQSLGQGLEFLIYFQGNSAPDKSGLPSDRFSAERTGGSVSTLTIQRTQQEDSAVYLCASSYSTGELFFGEGSRLTVL.

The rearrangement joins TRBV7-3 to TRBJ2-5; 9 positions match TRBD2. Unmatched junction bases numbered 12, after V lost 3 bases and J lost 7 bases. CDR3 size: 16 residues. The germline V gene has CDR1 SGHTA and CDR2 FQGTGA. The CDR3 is CASSFFSSGALTTQYF. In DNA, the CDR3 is TGTGCCAGCAGCTTTTTCTCTAGCGGGGCCCTTACGACCCAGTACTTC.

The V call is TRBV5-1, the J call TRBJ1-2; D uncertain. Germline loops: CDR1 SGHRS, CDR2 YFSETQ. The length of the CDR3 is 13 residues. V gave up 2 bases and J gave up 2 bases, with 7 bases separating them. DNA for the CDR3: TGCGCCAGCAGCTTTAACAGAAACTATGGCTACACCTTC. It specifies CASSFNRNYGYTF.